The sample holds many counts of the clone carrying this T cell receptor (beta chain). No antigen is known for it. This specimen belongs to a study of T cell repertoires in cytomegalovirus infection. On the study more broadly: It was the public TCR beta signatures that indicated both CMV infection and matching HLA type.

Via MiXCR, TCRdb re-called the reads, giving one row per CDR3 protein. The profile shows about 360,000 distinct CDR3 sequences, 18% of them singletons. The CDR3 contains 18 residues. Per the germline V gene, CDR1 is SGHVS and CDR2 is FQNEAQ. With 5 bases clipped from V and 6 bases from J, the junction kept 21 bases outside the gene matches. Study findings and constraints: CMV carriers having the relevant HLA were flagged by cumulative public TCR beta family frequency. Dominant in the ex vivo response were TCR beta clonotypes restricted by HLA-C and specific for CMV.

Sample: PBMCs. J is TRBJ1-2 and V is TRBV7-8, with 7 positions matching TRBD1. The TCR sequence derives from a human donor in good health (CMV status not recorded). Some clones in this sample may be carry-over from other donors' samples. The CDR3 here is CASSTRTGRFRVFDGYTF. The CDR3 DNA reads TGTGCCAGCAGCACTAGGACAGGCAGATTTAGGGTCTTTGATGGCTACACCTTC.